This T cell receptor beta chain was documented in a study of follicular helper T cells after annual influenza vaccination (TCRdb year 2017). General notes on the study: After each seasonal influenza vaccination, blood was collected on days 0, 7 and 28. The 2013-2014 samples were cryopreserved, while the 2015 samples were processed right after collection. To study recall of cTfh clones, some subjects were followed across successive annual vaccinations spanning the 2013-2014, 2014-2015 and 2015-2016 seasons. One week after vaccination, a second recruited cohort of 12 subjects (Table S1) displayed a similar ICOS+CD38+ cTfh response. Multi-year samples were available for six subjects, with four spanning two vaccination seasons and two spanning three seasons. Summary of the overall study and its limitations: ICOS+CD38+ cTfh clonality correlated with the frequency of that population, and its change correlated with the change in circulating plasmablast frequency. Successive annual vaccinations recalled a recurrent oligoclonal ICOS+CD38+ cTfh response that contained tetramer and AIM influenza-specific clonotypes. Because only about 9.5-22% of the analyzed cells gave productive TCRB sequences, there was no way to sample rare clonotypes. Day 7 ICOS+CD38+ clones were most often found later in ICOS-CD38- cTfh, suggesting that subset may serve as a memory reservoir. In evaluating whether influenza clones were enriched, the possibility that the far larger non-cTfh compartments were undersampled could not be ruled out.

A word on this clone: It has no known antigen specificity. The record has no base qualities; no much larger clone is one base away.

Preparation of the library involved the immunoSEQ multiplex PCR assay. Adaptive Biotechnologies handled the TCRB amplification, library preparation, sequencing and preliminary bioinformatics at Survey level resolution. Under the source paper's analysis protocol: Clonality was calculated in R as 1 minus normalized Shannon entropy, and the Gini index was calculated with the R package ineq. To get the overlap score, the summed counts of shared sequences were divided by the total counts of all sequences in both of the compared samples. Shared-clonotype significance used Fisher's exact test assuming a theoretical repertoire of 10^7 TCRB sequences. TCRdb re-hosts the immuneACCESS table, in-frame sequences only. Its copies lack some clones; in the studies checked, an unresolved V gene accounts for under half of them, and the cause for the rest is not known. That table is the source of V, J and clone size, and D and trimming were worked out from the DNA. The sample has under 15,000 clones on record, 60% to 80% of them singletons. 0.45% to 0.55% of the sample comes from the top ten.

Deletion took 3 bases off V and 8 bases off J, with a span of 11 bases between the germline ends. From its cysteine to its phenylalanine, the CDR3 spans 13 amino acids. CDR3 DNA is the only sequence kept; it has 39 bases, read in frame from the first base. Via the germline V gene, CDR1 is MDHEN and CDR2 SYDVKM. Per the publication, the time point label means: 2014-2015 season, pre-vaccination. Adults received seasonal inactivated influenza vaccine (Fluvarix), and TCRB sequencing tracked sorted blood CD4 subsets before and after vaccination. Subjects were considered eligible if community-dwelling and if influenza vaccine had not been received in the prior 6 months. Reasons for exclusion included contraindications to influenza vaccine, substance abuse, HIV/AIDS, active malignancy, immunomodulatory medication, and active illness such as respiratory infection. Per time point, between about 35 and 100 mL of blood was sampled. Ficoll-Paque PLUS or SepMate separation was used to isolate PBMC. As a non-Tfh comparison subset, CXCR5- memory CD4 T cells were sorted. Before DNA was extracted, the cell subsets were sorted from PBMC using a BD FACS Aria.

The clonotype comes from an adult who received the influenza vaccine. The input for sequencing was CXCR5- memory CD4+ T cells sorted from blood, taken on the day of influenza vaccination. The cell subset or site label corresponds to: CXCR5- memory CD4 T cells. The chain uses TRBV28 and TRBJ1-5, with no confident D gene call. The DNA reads TGTGCCAGCAGTTTGCAGGATCGGGAGCCCCAGCATTTT. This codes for CASSLQDREPQHF.